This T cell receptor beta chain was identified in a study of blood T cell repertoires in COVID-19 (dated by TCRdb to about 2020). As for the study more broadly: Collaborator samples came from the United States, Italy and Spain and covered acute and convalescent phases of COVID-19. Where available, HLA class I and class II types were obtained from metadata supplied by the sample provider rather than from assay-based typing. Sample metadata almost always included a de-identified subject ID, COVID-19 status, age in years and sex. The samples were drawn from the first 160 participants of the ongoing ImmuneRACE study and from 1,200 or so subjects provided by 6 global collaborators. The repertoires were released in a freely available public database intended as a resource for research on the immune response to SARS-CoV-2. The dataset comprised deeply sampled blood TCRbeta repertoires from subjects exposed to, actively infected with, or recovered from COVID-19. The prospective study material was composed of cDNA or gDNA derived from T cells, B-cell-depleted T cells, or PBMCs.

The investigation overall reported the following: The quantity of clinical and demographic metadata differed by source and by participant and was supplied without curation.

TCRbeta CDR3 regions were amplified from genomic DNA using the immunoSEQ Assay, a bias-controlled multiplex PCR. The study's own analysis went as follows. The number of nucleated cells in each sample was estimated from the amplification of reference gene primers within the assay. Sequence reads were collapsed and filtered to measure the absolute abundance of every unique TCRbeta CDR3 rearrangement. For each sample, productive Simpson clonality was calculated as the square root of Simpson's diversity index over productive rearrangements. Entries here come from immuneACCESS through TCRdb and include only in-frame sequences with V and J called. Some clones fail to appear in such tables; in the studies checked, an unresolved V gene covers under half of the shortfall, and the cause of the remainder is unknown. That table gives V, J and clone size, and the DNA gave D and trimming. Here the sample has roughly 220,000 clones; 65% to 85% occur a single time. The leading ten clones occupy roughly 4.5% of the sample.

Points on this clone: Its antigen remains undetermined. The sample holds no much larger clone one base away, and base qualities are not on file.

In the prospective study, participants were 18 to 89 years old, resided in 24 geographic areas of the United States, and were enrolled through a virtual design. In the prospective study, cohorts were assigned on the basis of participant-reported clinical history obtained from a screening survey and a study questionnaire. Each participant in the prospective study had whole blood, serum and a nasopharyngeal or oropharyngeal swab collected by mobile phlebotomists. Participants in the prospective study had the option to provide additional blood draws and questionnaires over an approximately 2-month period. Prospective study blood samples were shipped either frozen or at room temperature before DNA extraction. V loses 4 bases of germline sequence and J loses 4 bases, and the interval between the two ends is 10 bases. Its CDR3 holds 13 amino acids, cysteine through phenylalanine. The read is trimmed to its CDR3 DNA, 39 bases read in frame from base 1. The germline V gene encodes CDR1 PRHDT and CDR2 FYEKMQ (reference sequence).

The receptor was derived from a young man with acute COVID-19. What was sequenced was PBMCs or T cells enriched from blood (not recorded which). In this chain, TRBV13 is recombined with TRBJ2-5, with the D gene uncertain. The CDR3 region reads CASSYGHRETQYF. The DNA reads TGTGCCAGCAGCTATGGGCATAGAGAGACCCAGTACTTC.